This T cell receptor beta chain was recorded in a study of vaccination and CD4 T cells after COVID-19. A note on this clonotype: Its target is not known.

Sequencing of DNA taken from cultured CD4+ T cells relied on the Oncomine TCR Beta short-read assay. TCRdb reprocessed the PCR reads with MiXCR, giving one entry per CDR3 protein. Found here are some 15,000 distinct CDR3 sequences, roughly 45% of them singletons; the top ten hold approximately 19%. Described treatment: approximately 10-day PBMC culture with coronavirus spike peptide pools or control peptides (ViraFEST assay). Per germline, CDR1 SGHDT and CDR2 YYEEEE. Deletions cut 2 bases from V and 2 bases from J, with 20 bases between. The CDR3 has 19 amino acids. The receptor was derived from a human donor with COVID-19. The specimen sequenced was cultured CD4+ T cells from blood. The chain recombines TRBV5-6 with TRBJ2-6, with D possibly matching TRBD1 (6 bases). CDR3 sequence (DNA): TGTGCCAGCAGCTTACCGGACAGCCGCGTTTATACTGGGGCCAACGTCCTGACTTTC. Translation gives CASSLPDSRVYTGANVLTF.